These T cell receptor beta chains were read from a single sample in a study of T-cell reconstitution after alpha-beta-depleted transplantation in children. TCRdb passed the PCR reads through MiXCR, listing each CDR3 protein once. The sample includes approximately 1,000,000 distinct CDR3 sequences, around 30% of them seen just once. The sample here was PBMCs, mostly from graft donor cells, taken 360 days after TCRalphabeta/CD19-depleted stem cell transplant. The receptors come from a boy under three years old who had a stem cell transplant for SCID, so the T cells may come from the graft donor. Each CDR3 is given with its conserved first and last residue. D genes are given only for firm matches. Only part of the rows carry a size: once, few, many, or a class if the clone is expanded.

NA,TRBJ2-5,NA,TRBV24-1,13,TGTGCCACCAGTGACCTTATAGCGGAGACCCAGTACTTC,CATSDLIAETQYF
NA,TRBJ2-2,TRBD2,TRBV12-3/TRBV12-4,15,TGTGCCAGCAGTTTTGGCGGGGGGCCCACCGGGGAGCTGTTTTTT,CASSFGGGPTGELFF
few,TRBJ2-3,NA,TRBV20-1,16,TGCAGTGCTCCCAAACGAACCGACGTTCGAGCAGATACGCAGTATTTT,CSAPKRTDVRADTQYF
few,TRBJ2-5,NA,TRBV2,10,TGTGCCAGCGGCTCCGAGACCCAGTACTTC,CASGSETQYF
many,TRBJ2-1,NA,TRBV7-8,18,TGTGCCAGCAGCTTAGCCTTAGGGACGTCCGGAACCTACAATGAGCAGTTCTTC,CASSLALGTSGTYNEQFF
few,TRBJ2-7,NA,TRBV7-9,14,TGTGCCAGCAGCTCCCCGCGACAGTCCTACGAGCAGTACTTC,CASSSPRQSYEQYF
NA,TRBJ2-3,NA,TRBV7-9,15,TGTGCCAGCAGCCCCAGGGGGGACCTAACAGATACGCAGTATTTT,CASSPRGDLTDTQYF
once,TRBJ2-7,NA,TRBV6-2/TRBV6-3,13,TGTGCCAGCACCCCTTATCGTGTGTGGGAGCAGTACTTC,CASTPYRVWEQYF
NA,TRBJ1-3,NA,TRBV29-1,13,TGCAGCGTTGAAGATTTGGGGGCAAACACCATATATTTT,CSVEDLGANTIYF
few,TRBJ2-1,NA,TRBV6-5,15,TGTGCCAGCAGTTATAGGGGGACCCCGATTTATGAGCAGTTCTTC,CASSYRGTPIYEQFF
few,TRBJ2-1,NA,TRBV20-1,11,TGCAGTGCCACAGGCGGGGATGAGCAGTTCTTC,CSATGGDEQFF
many,TRBJ2-1,TRBD2,TRBV10-3,15,TGTGCCATCAGTGGGACTAGCGGGGCCGTCAATGAGCAGTTCTTC,CAISGTSGAVNEQFF
NA,TRBJ1-5,NA,TRBV12-3/TRBV12-4,17,TGTGCCAGCAGTTTGGGCGCCAGTGCGGGTCGGAATCAGCCCCAGCATTTT,CASSLGASAGRNQPQHF
NA,TRBJ2-4,TRBD1,TRBV15,14,TGTGCCACCTTAGACAGGGTCGGCAAAAACATTCAGTACTTC,CATLDRVGKNIQYF
NA,TRBJ1-2,NA,TRBV10-3,13,TGTGCCATCAGTACGACACCCGGATATGGCTACACCTTC,CAISTTPGYGYTF
NA,TRBJ2-1,TRBD2,TRBV20-1,13,TGCAGTGCTAGTCGACTAGCGGGTGGGGAGCAGTTCTTC,CSASRLAGGEQFF
NA,TRBJ2-7,TRBD1,TRBV3-1,14,TGTGCCAGCAGCCCTCAGACAGGGTTCTACGAGCAGTACTTC,CASSPQTGFYEQYF
NA,TRBJ2-5,NA,TRBV25-1,15,TGTGCCAGCAGTGTCCTTAGCCGGTTCCAAGAGACCCAGTACTTC,CASSVLSRFQETQYF
NA,TRBJ1-1,NA,TRBV7-2,18,TGTGCCAGCAGCTTAGCGGTGGGCCGGGGGCGTTGGTCGACTGAAGCTTTCTTT,CASSLAVGRGRWSTEAFF
NA,TRBJ2-7,TRBD2,TRBV6-5,14,TGTGCCAGCAGTTACTGGAGGGAGGGGAACGAGCAGTACTTC,CASSYWREGNEQYF
NA,TRBJ2-3,NA,TRBV15,15,TGTGCCACCAGCAGAGTGGACAGAAACACAGATACGCAGTATTTT,CATSRVDRNTDTQYF
once,TRBJ2-7,NA,TRBV9,18,TGTGCCAGCAGCGTAGACGGCGGGCCGCTACCAGGCTCCTACGAGCAGTACTTC,CASSVDGGPLPGSYEQYF
NA,TRBJ2-1,NA,TRBV12-3/TRBV12-4,13,TGTGCCAGCAGTCCTGACAGGCACAATGAGCAGTTCTTC,CASSPDRHNEQFF
few,TRBJ2-5,TRBD1,TRBV5-1,15,TGCGCCAGCAGCTCCCCCTGGGACAGACAAGAGACCCAGTACTTC,CASSSPWDRQETQYF
NA,TRBJ2-7,TRBD1,TRBV3-1,16,TGTGCCAGCAGCCAGGCGGAGACAGGGAATCTTTACGAGCAGTACTTC,CASSQAETGNLYEQYF
NA,TRBJ1-2,NA,TRBV2,13,TGTGCCAGCAGCCCGATAGAGGGCTATGGCTACACCTTC,CASSPIEGYGYTF
few,TRBJ1-2,NA,TRBV15,20,TGTGCCACCAGCAGAGATCGTATCCGGGTCCCTCGTGTCCTTAAAGATGGCTACACCTTC,CATSRDRIRVPRVLKDGYTF
NA,TRBJ1-6,NA,TRBV6-5,15,TGTGCCAGCAGTTACACGCGACAACGATATTCACCCCTCCACTTT,CASSYTRQRYSPLHF
NA,TRBJ2-7,TRBD1,TRBV5-1,15,TGCGCCAGCAGCTTGGGTAAGGGGGCAATGTACGAGCAGTACTTC,CASSLGKGAMYEQYF
NA,TRBJ1-2,NA,TRBV18,14,TGTGCCAGCTCACCTTGGACACTCAACTATGGCTACACCTTC,CASSPWTLNYGYTF
few,TRBJ2-7,NA,TRBV5-6,16,TGTGCCAGCAGCCTCACTTGCGGGGGCCTCTCCTACGAGCAGTACTTC,CASSLTCGGLSYEQYF
NA,TRBJ2-5,NA,TRBV18,15,TGTGCCAGCTCACCACATCAGGGCCCCCAAGAGACCCAGTACTTC,CASSPHQGPQETQYF